This T cell receptor (beta chain) was captured in a study of vaccination and CD4 T cells after COVID-19. Across the whole study: The convalescents, six males and four females, included two who were Hispanic. Samples were taken after vaccination, a median of about 73 days after dose two, with a range of 14 to 241. The authors used overlapping spike peptides from SARS-CoV-2, HCoV-NL63, HCoV-OC43 and HCoV-229E to stimulate cells.

Sequencing of the DNA from cultured CD4+ T cells was carried out with the Oncomine TCR Beta short-read assay. MiXCR was run by TCRdb on the PCR reads, yielding one entry per CDR3 protein. The sample contains fewer than 20,000 distinct CDR3 sequences, over 30% of which appear only once. In the case of this clonotype: Its antigen remains unknown.

Treatment defined: approximately 9-day PBMC culture with coronavirus spike peptide pools or control peptides (ViraFEST assay). This CDR3 spans 15 amino acids. Looked up from germline, CDR1 is SGHTA and CDR2 is FQGNSA. The V end lost 1 base, the J end lost 0 bases, and 9 bases lay between the germline ends. The clonotype was recovered from a human donor who had recovered from COVID-19. V gene TRBV7-2 combines with J gene TRBJ1-1; D gene unclear. Source material: CD4+ T cells from blood, cultured in vitro. CDR3 residues: CASSLDWRLNTEAFF. DNA of the CDR3: TGTGCCAGCAGCTTAGATTGGCGGTTGAACACTGAAGCTTTCTTT. The variable domain in full, with the rest retrieved from reference TRBV7-2 and TRBJ1-1, is GAGVSQSPSNKVTEKGKDVELRCDPISGHTALYWYRQSLGQGLEFLIYFQGNSAPDKSGLPSDRFSAERTGGSVSTLTIQRTQQEDSAVYLCASSLDWRLNTEAFFGQGTRLTVV.